This T cell receptor beta chain was obtained from a study of T cell responses to AZD1222 COVID-19 vaccine. About the research overall: Whether given at about 4 or about 12 weeks, second doses were pooled.

The CDR3 totals 14 residues. V was cut by 3 bases and J by 1 base, with 8 bases left in between. CDR1 and CDR2 from the germline V gene are SGHRS and YFSETQ. Clones were sequenced by immunoSEQ multiplex PCR, and TCRdb holds only the in-frame ones, with some missing. Among 140,000 to 150,000 clones listed, 93% were seen once. This clone was seen a few times. The clonotype was recovered from an adult in good health. The specimen was peripheral blood, collected on day 0 of AZD1222 vaccination. The chain recombines TRBV5-1 with TRBJ1-5; TRBD1 might be the D (5 bases). CDR3: CASSSGLSNQPQHF. The CDR3 nucleotides are TGCGCCAGCAGCTCGGGACTGAGCAATCAGCCCCAGCATTTT.